What follows are 5 T cell receptor beta chains derived from one specimen sequenced in a study of blood T cell repertoires in COVID-19. Clones were read by immunoSEQ multiplex PCR, and TCRdb kept only the in-frame ones, dropping some. Among around 150,000 clones, roughly 84% were seen once, and the ten largest hold roughly 5.6%. Input material: PBMCs or T cells enriched from blood (not recorded which). The receptors derive from a man between 65 and 85 years old who had been exposed to COVID-19.

The V gene is TRBV6-5, the J gene TRBJ1-3; no definite D call. The germline CDR1 and CDR2 sequences are MNHEY and SVGAGI. This CDR3 contains 15 residues. The V and J ends lost 7 bases and 2 bases respectively, with 15 bases between them. The CDR3 bases are TGTGCCAGCAAGCGTAAGGCCGAAACTGGAAACACCATATATTTT. It specifies CASKRKAETGNTIYF.

This clone appeared a few times. This chain links TRBV7-2 with TRBJ2-3, with 7 bases aligning to TRBD2. The CDR3 runs to 13 residues. The V gene's germline CDR1 is SGHTA and CDR2 FQGNSA. With V trimmed by 6 bases and J by 3 bases, 3 bases remained unmatched. The CDR3 protein is CASSSGGTDTQYF. CDR3 bases: TGTGCCAGCAGTTCGGGGGGTACAGATACGCAGTATTTT.

The chain uses TRBV27 and TRBJ2-5; tentative D call: TRBD1 (6 bases). Between the trimmed V and J ends, which lost 4 bases and 3 bases, there was a span of 21 bases. The CDR3 is made up of 17 amino acids. Germline CDR1 is MNHEY and CDR2 is SMNVEV (reference sequence). The CDR3 loop reads CASSSHLGGAGEETQYF. CDR3 bases: TGTGCCAGCAGTTCCCACCTTGGGGGCGCCGGGGAAGAGACCCAGTACTTC.

This clone was counted between two and nine times. The chain joins TRBV14 to TRBJ2-7, with D perhaps matching TRBD2 (5 bases). Germline loops: CDR1 SGHDN, CDR2 FVKESK. The V end lost 1 base, the J end lost 0 bases, and 16 bases lay between the germline ends. The CDR3 is made up of 17 amino acids. CDR3 amino acids: CASSQVRENWRSYEQYF. CDR3 bases: TGTGCCAGCAGCCAAGTTAGGGAGAACTGGCGCTCCTACGAGCAGTACTTC. Full variable domain (remainder filled in from reference TRBV14 and TRBJ2-7): EAGVTQFPSHSVIEKGQTVTLRCDPISGHDNLYWYRRVMGKEIKFLLHFVKESKQDESGMPNNRFLAERTGGTYSTLKVQPAELEDSGVYFCASSQVRENWRSYEQYFGPGTRLTVT.

With regard to this clone: This CDR3 is also generated by other DNA sequences in the sample. The chain couples TRBV5-1 to TRBJ2-7; TRBD1 might be the D (6 bases). Looked up from germline, CDR1 is SGHRS and CDR2 is YFSETQ. The CDR3 runs to 13 residues. V was shortened by 4 bases and J by 2 bases, with 10 bases between the two germline ends. Here the CDR3 DNA reads TGCGCCAGCAGCGCCTCAGGGGCCTACGAGCAGTACTTC. This codes for CASSASGAYEQYF.